This TCR beta chain was identified in a study of beta chain features in type 1 diabetes. Study results and caveats: Compared to healthy donors, patients appeared to have naive, central memory and Treg TCRB repertoires that were more alike. An over-representation of cells with high TCR expression could result from cDNA sequencing. Shortening of TCRB CDR3s, moderate but significant, appeared in all four CD4+ subsets of Type 1 diabetes patients.

Every isolated RNA sample was fully reverse transcribed, so sequencing captured expressed TCRB transcripts. Samples of naive, central memory and regulatory T cells yielded a mean of about 3.6 million reads. Clones were sequenced by immunoSEQ multiplex PCR, and TCRdb holds only the in-frame ones, with some missing. In the table there are under 950,000 clones, 15% to 20% of which are singletons. Comment on this clone: Its antigen remains unknown.

CDR1 and CDR2 (germline): SEHNR, FQNEAQ (reference sequence). V was clipped by 5 bases and J by 6 bases; unmatched bases: 6. CDR3 length equals 13 residues. The receptor comes from a young woman in good health. The chain links TRBV7-9 to TRBJ1-2; 7 bases fit TRBD1. The sample comprised naive CD4+ T cells from blood. The CDR3 sequence is CASSPGGRNGYTF. The CDR3 bases are TGTGCCAGCAGCCCAGGGGGAAGGAATGGCTACACCTTC.